What follows are 14 T cell receptor beta chains derived from one specimen sequenced in a study of T cell responses to AZD1222 COVID-19 vaccine. Profiling relied on immunoSEQ multiplex PCR, and the TCRdb table lists in-frame clones only, not all of them. The sample comprises about 180,000 clones, approximately 90% of which are singletons, and approximately 3% rests with the top ten. Sample: peripheral blood, taken on day 0 of AZD1222 vaccination. All receptors derive from an adult in good health.

The chain combines TRBV7-2 with TRBJ2-7; D is uncertain. The CDR3 extends over 14 amino acids. Germline-derived CDR1 and CDR2 are SGHTA and FQGNSA. V gave up 3 bases and J gave up 3 bases, with 12 bases separating them. CDR3 residues: CASSLGQVGYEQYF. The DNA for the CDR3 is TGTGCCAGCAGCTTGGGCCAGGTGGGCTACGAGCAGTACTTC.

The chain carries TRBV11-2 and TRBJ2-5, with 9 bases identical to TRBD2. J was trimmed by 5 bases and V by 11 bases; bases with no gene match: 12. Germline loops: CDR1 SGHAT, CDR2 FQNNGV. This CDR3 region has 14 residues. The CDR3: CACAAGGPWETQYF. In DNA, the CDR3 is TGTGCCTGCGCGGCGGGGGGGCCTTGGGAGACCCAGTACTTC.

This clone has only one observation. The chain uses TRBV7-2 and TRBJ2-5; perhaps TRBD2 as D (7 bases). Trimming cost V 4 bases and J 9 bases, with 24 bases left between them. CDR3 length: 16 residues. Germline-derived CDR1 and CDR2 are SGHTA and FQGNSA. The chain's CDR3 is CASSSLGGLPPGSQYF. For the CDR3, the DNA is TGTGCCAGCAGCTCACTAGGGGGACTACCGCCTGGGTCCCAGTACTTC.

The V and J genes are TRBV12-3 or TRBV12-4 and TRBJ1-3, with unresolved D. The germline V and J ends were trimmed by 10 bases and 7 bases, with 14 bases remaining between them. CDR3 length: 12 amino acids. The CDR3 region is CATSRAYNTIYF. CDR3 DNA: TGTGCCACCTCGAGGGCCTACAACACCATATATTTT.

The V gene is TRBV7-2, the J gene TRBJ1-2, with D unclear. CDR1 is SGHTA and CDR2 is FQGNSA in the germline V gene. The V end lost 5 bases, the J end lost 0 bases, and 7 bases lay between the germline ends. This CDR3 contains 13 residues. CDR3 bases: TGTGCCAGCAGCCTTACAGCTAACTATGGCTACACCTTC. Translation: CASSLTANYGYTF.

The chain couples TRBV30 to TRBJ2-3; TRBD2 aligns across 7 bases. CDR3 length: 14 residues. The V gene's germline CDR1 is GTSNPN and CDR2 SVGIG (reference sequence). The V segment lost 7 bases and the J segment 8 bases; nucleotides outside the gene matches: 15. The CDR3 region is CASKLARAEGTQYF. DNA for the CDR3: TGTGCCTCGAAACTAGCGAGGGCAGAGGGTACGCAGTATTTT. Supplemented by reference TRBV30 and TRBJ2-3, the full variable domain reads SQTIHQWPATLVQPVGSPLSLECTVEGTSNPNLYWYRQAAGRGLQLLFYSVGIGQISSEVPQNLSASRPQDRQFILSSKKLLLSDSGFYLCASKLARAEGTQYFGPGTRLTVL.

The chain has TRBV6-5 and TRBJ2-7; tentatively, D is TRBD2 (6 bases). CDR1 and CDR2 from the germline V gene are MNHEY and SVGAGI. This CDR3 comprises 14 residues. Trimming left V 6 bases short and J 3 bases short, with 15 bases between. CDR3 region: CASRPSGANYEQYF. The CDR3 nucleotides are TGTGCCAGCAGGCCTTCGGGAGCCAACTACGAGCAGTACTTC.

This clone has just one count. V usage is TRBV6-1 and J usage is TRBJ1-2, with TRBD1 matching over 12 bases. Germline loops: CDR1 MNHNS, CDR2 SASEGT. This CDR3 has 15 amino acids. J lost 4 bases, V lost 3 bases, and 3 bases had no gene match. The DNA of the CDR3 is TGTGCCAGCAGTGACGGGACAGGGGGCGGCTATGGCTACACCTTC. Translation: CASSDGTGGGYGYTF.

V and J are TRBV5-6 and TRBJ1-1; no clear D. The CDR3 has 18 amino acids. Trimming removed 0 bases at V and 2 bases at J, with 20 bases between. Germline V gene sequence: CDR1 SGHDT, CDR2 YYEEEE. The CDR3 sequence: CASSLGLGGYGENTEAFF. CDR3 DNA: TGTGCCAGCAGCTTGGGATTAGGTGGATATGGGGAAAACACTGAAGCTTTCTTT.

This chain uses TRBV11-1 with TRBJ1-1, with TRBD1 as a possible D gene (5 bases). This CDR3 has 15 amino acids. Germline lookup yields CDR1 SGHAT and CDR2 FQDESV (reference sequence). V was cut by 7 bases and J by 1 base, with 16 bases left in between. For the CDR3, the DNA is TGTGCCAGCACCCCTATAGGGACGGCGAACACTGAAGCTTTCTTT. Translating gives CASTPIGTANTEAFF.

The chain is built from TRBV18 and TRBJ1-1; 7 positions match TRBD1. Germline V gives CDR1 KGHSH, CDR2 LQKENI. Trimming removed 0 bases from V and 4 bases from J; junction bases left unmatched: 5. The CDR3 loop spans 15 amino acids. DNA of the CDR3: TGTGCCAGCTCACCACCGACAGGGAAGAGCACTGAAGCTTTCTTT. It yields the protein CASSPPTGKSTEAFF.

This chain joins TRBV6-5 and TRBJ1-2; TRBD1 aligns across 7 bases. The CDR3 is 13 amino acids. The germline gives CDR1 MNHEY, CDR2 SVGAGI. The V and J ends lost 6 bases and 4 bases, in that order; junction bases with no gene match: 5. CDR3 coding DNA: TGTGCCAGCAGCCGCCGGGACAGCTATGGCTACACCTTC. The encoded protein is CASSRRDSYGYTF.

The chain recombines TRBV20-1 with TRBJ1-3; D not resolved. The CDR3 has 12 amino acids. Trimming pared 3 bases from V and 4 bases from J, leaving 7 bases between. Per the germline V gene, CDR1 is DFQATT and CDR2 is SNEGSKA (reference sequence). In nucleotides, the CDR3 is TGCAGTGCTAGTCGGTTGGGAAACACCATATATTTT. Translated, it gives CSASRLGNTIYF.

The chain is built from TRBV19 and TRBJ2-7, with 9 bases that match TRBD1. The V gene end was trimmed by 5 bases and the J gene end by 2 bases; junction bases not matched to a gene: 4. The CDR3 has 14 amino acids. Germline V gene lookup returns CDR1 LNHDA and CDR2 SQIVND (reference sequence). The CDR3 nucleotides are TGTGCCAGTAGTGGGACAGGGACGGCCTACGAGCAGTACTTC. It encodes CASSGTGTAYEQYF.